These T cell receptor beta chains were read from a single sample in a study of blood T cell dynamics during melanoma immunotherapy. Libraries were prepared by immunoSEQ multiplex PCR; TCRdb keeps only in-frame clonotypes and omits some of them. The data hold more than 14,000 clones, with roughly 85% observed a single time. Sequencing used blood, obtained from a patient treated with checkpoint blockade. The receptors were gathered from a human donor with melanoma. CDR3s include the opening cysteine and the closing phenylalanine or tryptophan.

v_gene: TRBV4-3; j_gene: TRBJ1-4; CDR3aa: CASSQDPERKLFF
v_gene: TRBV7-3; j_gene: TRBJ2-2; CDR3aa: CASSLGLATGELFF
v_gene: TRBV19; j_gene: TRBJ1-1; CDR3aa: CASTVDPNTEAFF
v_gene: TRBV5-1; j_gene: TRBJ2-5; CDR3aa: CASTFGPYGVSETQYF
v_gene: TRBV6-6; j_gene: TRBJ1-1; CDR3aa: CASTADSAKNEAFF
v_gene: TRBV14; j_gene: TRBJ2-1; CDR3aa: CASSQVQGRAYNEQFF
v_gene: TRBV10-3; j_gene: TRBJ2-2; CDR3aa: CAISGQTSTGELFF
v_gene: TRBV11-3; j_gene: TRBJ2-3; CDR3aa: CASSEQLTSTDTQYF
v_gene: TRBV5-6; j_gene: TRBJ2-3; CDR3aa: CASSRTSGSRDTQYF
v_gene: TRBV9; j_gene: TRBJ2-1; CDR3aa: CASSVGRLNEQFF
v_gene: TRBV7-2; j_gene: TRBJ2-1; CDR3aa: CASSSGLAPNEQFF
v_gene: TRBV7-2; j_gene: TRBJ1-3; CDR3aa: CASSLNVGGNTIYF
v_gene: TRBV28; j_gene: TRBJ1-2; CDR3aa: CASSFGRGFGYTF
v_gene: TRBV6-4; j_gene: TRBJ2-1; CDR3aa: CASSAGQGYNEQFF
v_gene: TRBV28; j_gene: TRBJ1-1; CDR3aa: CASSLARRGPYTEAFF
v_gene: TRBV29-1; j_gene: TRBJ2-5; CDR3aa: CSAGRLQETQYF
v_gene: TRBV4-1; j_gene: TRBJ1-5; CDR3aa: CASSQSFLQGRGDQPQHF
v_gene: TRBV7-2; j_gene: TRBJ1-2; CDR3aa: CASSLVRDGYTF
v_gene: TRBV27; j_gene: TRBJ2-2; CDR3aa: CASTPFSANTGELFF
v_gene: TRBV21-1; j_gene: TRBJ2-7; CDR3aa: CASSSEGDEQYF
v_gene: TRBV6-6; j_gene: TRBJ2-1; CDR3aa: CAGRPSYPEQFF
v_gene: TRBV4-1; j_gene: TRBJ2-1; CDR3aa: CASSKTGTGVYNEQFF
v_gene: TRBV7-2; j_gene: TRBJ1-6; CDR3aa: CASSRDRSSYNSPLHF
v_gene: TRBV4-1; j_gene: TRBJ2-7; CDR3aa: CASSQDSRDTAYEQYF
v_gene: TRBV28; j_gene: TRBJ1-6; CDR3aa: CASSRGQANSPLHF
v_gene: TRBV19; j_gene: TRBJ1-2; CDR3aa: CASSRQGGYGYTF
v_gene: TRBV5-6; j_gene: TRBJ2-3; CDR3aa: CASSLVTSGSSTDTQYF
v_gene: TRBV18; j_gene: TRBJ2-5; CDR3aa: CASSPRRNSGGGETQYF
v_gene: TRBV7-8; j_gene: TRBJ2-5; CDR3aa: CASSLWTSGSVLETQYF
v_gene: TRBV21-1; j_gene: TRBJ2-7; CDR3aa: CASSFRTRPPYEQYF
v_gene: TRBV5-6; j_gene: TRBJ2-7; CDR3aa: CASRRSGRALEQYF
v_gene: TRBV5-1; j_gene: TRBJ2-7; CDR3aa: CASRTGQGNEQYF
v_gene: TRBV7-6; j_gene: TRBJ2-7; CDR3aa: CASSLADSPYEQYF
v_gene: TRBV6-5; j_gene: TRBJ1-2; CDR3aa: CASTNSLSNYGYTF
v_gene: TRBV27; j_gene: TRBJ2-5; CDR3aa: CASSSSGTYGETQYF
v_gene: TRBV2; j_gene: TRBJ2-1; CDR3aa: CASRGPAGLLAFF
v_gene: TRBV5-1; j_gene: TRBJ1-2; CDR3aa: CASSVGQGARGYTF
v_gene: TRBV4-3; j_gene: TRBJ2-7; CDR3aa: CASSQVATGGEQYF
v_gene: TRBV2; j_gene: TRBJ2-7; CDR3aa: CASTTTSFPYEQYF
v_gene: TRBV20-1; j_gene: TRBJ2-3; CDR3aa: CSAQAWDTQYF
v_gene: TRBV10-3; j_gene: TRBJ1-3; CDR3aa: CAIGENSGNTIYF
v_gene: TRBV18; j_gene: TRBJ2-7; CDR3aa: CASSPRDRAYEQYF
v_gene: TRBV9; j_gene: TRBJ2-1; CDR3aa: CASSVTGTSGFDEQFF
v_gene: TRBV18; j_gene: TRBJ2-3; CDR3aa: CASSLEQGNTDTQYF
v_gene: TRBV20-1; j_gene: TRBJ2-7; CDR3aa: CSALGSGQYF